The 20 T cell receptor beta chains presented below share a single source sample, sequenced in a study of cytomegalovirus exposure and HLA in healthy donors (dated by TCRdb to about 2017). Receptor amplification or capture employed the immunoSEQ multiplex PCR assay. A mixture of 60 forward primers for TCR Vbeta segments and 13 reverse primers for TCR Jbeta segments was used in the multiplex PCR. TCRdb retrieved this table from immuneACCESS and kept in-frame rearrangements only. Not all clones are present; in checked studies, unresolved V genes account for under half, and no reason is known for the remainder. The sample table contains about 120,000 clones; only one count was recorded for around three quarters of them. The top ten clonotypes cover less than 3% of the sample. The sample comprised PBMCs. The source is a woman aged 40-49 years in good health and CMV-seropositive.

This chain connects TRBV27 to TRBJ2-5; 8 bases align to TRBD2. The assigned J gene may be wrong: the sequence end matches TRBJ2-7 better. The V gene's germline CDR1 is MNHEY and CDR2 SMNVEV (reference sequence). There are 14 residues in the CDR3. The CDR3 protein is CASNAGGAAYEQYF. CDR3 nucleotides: TGTGCCAGCAATGCGGGGGGCGCAGCCTACGAGCAGTACTTC.

The CDR3 protein is CASSLDKWYEQYF. As DNA, the CDR3 is TGTGCCAGCTCACTCGACAAGTGGTACGAGCAGTACTTC. J is TRBJ2-5 and V is TRBV18; no definite D call. The J call is uncertain, as TRBJ2-7 better fits the DNA end. Per germline, CDR1 KGHSH and CDR2 LQKENI. There are 13 residues in the CDR3.

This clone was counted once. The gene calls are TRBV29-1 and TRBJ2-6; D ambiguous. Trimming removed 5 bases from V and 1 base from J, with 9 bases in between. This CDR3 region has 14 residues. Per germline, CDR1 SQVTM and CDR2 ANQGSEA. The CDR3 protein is CSVYAKSGANVLTF. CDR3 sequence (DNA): TGCAGCGTTTACGCGAAATCTGGGGCCAACGTCCTGACTTTC.

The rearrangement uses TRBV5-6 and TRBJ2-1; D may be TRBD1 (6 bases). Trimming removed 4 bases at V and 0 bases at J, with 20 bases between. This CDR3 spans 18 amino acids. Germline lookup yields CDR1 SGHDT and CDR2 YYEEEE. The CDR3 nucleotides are TGTGCCAGCAGCCCCGATCGAGGACAGCCTCGCTCCTACAATGAGCAGTTCTTC. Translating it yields CASSPDRGQPRSYNEQFF.

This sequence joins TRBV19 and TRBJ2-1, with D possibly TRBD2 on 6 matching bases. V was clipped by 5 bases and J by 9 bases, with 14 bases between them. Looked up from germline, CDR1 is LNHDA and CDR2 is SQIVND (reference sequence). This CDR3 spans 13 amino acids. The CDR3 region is CASSPLGGTEQFF. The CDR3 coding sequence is TGTGCCAGTAGTCCCCTCGGGGGAACTGAGCAGTTCTTC. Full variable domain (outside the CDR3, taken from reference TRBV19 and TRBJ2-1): DGGITQSPKYLFRKEGQNVTLSCEQNLNHDAMYWYRQDPGQGLRLIYYSQIVNDFQKGDIAEGYSVSREKKESFPLTVTSAQKNPTAFYLCASSPLGGTEQFFGPGTRLTVL.

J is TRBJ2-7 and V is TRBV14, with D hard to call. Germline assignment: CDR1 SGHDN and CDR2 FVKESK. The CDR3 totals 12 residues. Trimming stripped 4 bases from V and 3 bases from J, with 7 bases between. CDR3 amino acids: CASSPSGYEQYF. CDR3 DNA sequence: TGTGCCAGCAGCCCATCGGGCTACGAGCAGTACTTC.

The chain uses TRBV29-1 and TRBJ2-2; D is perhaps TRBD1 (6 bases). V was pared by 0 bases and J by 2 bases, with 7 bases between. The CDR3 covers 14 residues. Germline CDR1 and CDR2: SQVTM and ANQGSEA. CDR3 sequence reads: CSVEDRGNTGELFF. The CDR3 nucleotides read TGCAGCGTTGAAGACAGGGGAAACACCGGGGAGCTGTTTTTT.

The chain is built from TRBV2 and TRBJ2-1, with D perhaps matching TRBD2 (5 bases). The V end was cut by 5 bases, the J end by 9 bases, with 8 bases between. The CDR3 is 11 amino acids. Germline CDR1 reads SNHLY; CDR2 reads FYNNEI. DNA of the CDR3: TGTGCCAGCAGTTTTCGGGGTGAGCAGTTCTTC. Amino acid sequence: CASSFRGEQFF.

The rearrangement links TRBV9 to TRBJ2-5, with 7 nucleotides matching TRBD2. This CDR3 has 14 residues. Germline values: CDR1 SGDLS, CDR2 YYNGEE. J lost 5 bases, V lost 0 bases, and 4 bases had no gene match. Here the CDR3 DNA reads TGTGCCAGCAGCGTAGGGACTAGTGGGGAGACCCAGTACTTC. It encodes CASSVGTSGETQYF.

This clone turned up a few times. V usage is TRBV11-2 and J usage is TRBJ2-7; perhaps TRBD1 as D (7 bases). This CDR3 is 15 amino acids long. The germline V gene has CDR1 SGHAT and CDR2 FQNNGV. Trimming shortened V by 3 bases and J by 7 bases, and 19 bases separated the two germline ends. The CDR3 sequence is CASSLGRGQLREQYF. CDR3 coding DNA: TGTGCCAGCAGCTTGGGGCGGGGACAGTTGAGGGAGCAGTACTTC.

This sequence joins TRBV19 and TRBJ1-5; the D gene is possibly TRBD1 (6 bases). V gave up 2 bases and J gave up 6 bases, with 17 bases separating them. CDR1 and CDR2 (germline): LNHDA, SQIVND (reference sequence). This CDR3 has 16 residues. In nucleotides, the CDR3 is TGTGCCAGTAGTATACGCGAAAGGGGGTATGGTCAGCCCCAGCATTTT. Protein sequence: CASSIRERGYGQPQHF. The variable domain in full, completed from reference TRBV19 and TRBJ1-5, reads DGGITQSPKYLFRKEGQNVTLSCEQNLNHDAMYWYRQDPGQGLRLIYYSQIVNDFQKGDIAEGYSVSREKKESFPLTVTSAQKNPTAFYLCASSIRERGYGQPQHFGDGTRLSIL.

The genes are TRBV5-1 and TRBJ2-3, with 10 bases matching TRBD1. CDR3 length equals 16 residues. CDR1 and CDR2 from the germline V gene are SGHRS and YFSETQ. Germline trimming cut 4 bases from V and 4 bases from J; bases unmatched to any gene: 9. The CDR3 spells CASSHLRDRGPDTQYF. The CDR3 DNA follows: TGCGCCAGCAGCCACCTCCGGGACAGGGGACCAGATACGCAGTATTTT.

For the CDR3, the DNA is TGTGCCTACAAGGACAGGGCTCCCGGGGCCAACGTCCTGACTTTC. It encodes CAYKDRAPGANVLTF. The rearrangement joins TRBV30 to TRBJ2-6; 8 bases are shared with TRBD1. From germline, CDR1 is GTSNPN and CDR2 SVGIG (reference sequence). The CDR3 is made up of 15 amino acids. The trim removed 7 bases at V and 4 bases at J, leaving 9 bases unmatched.

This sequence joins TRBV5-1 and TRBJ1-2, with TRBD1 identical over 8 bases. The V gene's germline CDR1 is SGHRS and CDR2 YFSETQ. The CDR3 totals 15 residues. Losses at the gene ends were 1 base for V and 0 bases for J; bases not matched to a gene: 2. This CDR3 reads CASSLTGQANYGYTF. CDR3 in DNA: TGCGCCAGCAGCTTGACGGGACAGGCTAACTATGGCTACACCTTC.

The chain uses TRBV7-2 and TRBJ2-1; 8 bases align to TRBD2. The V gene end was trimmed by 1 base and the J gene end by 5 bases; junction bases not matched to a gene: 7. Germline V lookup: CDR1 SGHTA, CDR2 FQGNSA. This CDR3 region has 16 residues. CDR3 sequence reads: CASSLEAGRGNNEQFF. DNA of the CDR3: TGTGCCAGCAGCTTAGAGGCCGGGAGGGGCAACAATGAGCAGTTCTTC.

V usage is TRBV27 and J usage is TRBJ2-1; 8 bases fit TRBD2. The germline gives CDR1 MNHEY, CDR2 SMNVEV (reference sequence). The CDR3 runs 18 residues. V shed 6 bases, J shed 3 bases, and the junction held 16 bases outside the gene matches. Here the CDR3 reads CASSSGGAGELGYNEQFF. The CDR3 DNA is TGTGCCAGCAGCTCGGGGGGAGCGGGAGAGCTGGGCTACAATGAGCAGTTCTTC.

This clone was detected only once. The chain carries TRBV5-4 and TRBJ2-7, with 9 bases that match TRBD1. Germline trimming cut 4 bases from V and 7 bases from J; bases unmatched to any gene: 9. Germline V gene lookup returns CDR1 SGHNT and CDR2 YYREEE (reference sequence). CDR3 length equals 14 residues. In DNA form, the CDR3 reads TGTGCCAGCAGCACTGGGACAGGGTCGCAAGAGCAGTACTTC. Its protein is CASSTGTGSQEQYF.

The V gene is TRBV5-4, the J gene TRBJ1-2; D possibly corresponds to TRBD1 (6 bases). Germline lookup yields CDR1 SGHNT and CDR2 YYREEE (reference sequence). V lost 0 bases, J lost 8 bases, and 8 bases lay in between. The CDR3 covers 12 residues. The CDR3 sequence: CASSLGGPGYTF. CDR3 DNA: TGTGCCAGCAGCTTGGGGGGGCCGGGCTACACCTTC.

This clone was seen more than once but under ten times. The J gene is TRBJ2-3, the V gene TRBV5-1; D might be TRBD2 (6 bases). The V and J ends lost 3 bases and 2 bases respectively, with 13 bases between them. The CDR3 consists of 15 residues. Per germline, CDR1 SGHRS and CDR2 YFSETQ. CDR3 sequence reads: CASSSGAPYTDTQYF. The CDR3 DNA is TGCGCCAGCAGCTCGGGAGCGCCGTACACAGATACGCAGTATTTT.

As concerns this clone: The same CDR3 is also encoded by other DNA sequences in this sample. As DNA, the CDR3 is TGTGCCAGCTCACCGGGGGCAGATTCACCCCTCCACTTT. Translation gives CASSPGADSPLHF. The chain carries TRBV18 and TRBJ1-6; D is perhaps TRBD1 (6 bases). Between the trimmed V and J ends, which lost 3 bases and 8 bases, there was a span of 8 bases. CDR3 length equals 13 residues. Germline CDR1 KGHSH, CDR2 LQKENI.